The 2 T cell receptor beta chains below all came from one sample that was sequenced in a study of T cells in Graves' hyperthyroidism and ophthalmopathy. Authors of the study amplified TCR beta CDR3 regions from RNA transcripts. TCR CDR3 regions were first amplified by RT-PCR with HTBI primers. TCRdb redid the calling of the multiplex PCR reads with MiXCR, one entry per CDR3 protein. The table records more than 500,000 distinct CDR3 sequences, 14% to 15% of them present only once. Sequencing input: blood. The receptor source for this set is a woman aged 40 to 50 with Graves' ophthalmopathy.

This clonotype was detected only a few times. V and J are TRBV6-5 and TRBJ1-2, with a possible D match to TRBD1 (5 bases). CDR3 length: 15 residues. Per the germline V gene, CDR1 is MNHEY and CDR2 is SVGAGI. The V gene lost 0 bases and the J gene lost 7 bases, with 15 bases spanning the gap. CDR3 region: CASSYSRSSRGGYTF. CDR3 DNA: TGTGCCAGCAGTTACTCGAGAAGTTCGAGGGGTGGCTACACCTTC.

This clonotype was detected many times. The rearrangement uses TRBV5-1 and TRBJ2-2; the D gene is possibly TRBD1 (5 bases). V was trimmed by 4 bases and J by 1 base, leaving 11 bases between them. CDR1 SGHRS and CDR2 YFSETQ come from the germline V gene. This CDR3 has 15 residues. The CDR3 loop is CASSHAQGNTGELFF. The CDR3 coding sequence is TGCGCCAGCAGCCACGCCCAGGGGAACACCGGGGAGCTGTTTTTT.